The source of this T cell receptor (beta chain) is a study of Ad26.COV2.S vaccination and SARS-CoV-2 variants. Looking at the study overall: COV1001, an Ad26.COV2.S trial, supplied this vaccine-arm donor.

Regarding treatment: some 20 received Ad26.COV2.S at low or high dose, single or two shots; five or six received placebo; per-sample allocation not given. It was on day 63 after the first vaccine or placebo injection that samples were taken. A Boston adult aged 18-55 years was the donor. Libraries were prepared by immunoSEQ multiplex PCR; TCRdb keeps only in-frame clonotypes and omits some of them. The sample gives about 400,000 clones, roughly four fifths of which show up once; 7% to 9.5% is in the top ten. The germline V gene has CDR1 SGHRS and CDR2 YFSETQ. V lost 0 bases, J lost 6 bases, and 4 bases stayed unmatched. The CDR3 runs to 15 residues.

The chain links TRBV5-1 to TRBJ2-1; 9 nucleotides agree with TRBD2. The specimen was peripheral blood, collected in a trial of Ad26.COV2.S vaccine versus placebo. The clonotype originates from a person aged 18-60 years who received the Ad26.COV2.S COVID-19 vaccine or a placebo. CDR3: CASSLVSGSTNEQFF. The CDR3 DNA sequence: TGCGCCAGCAGCTTGGTTAGCGGGAGCACCAATGAGCAGTTCTTC.